This TCR beta chain is from a study of patients and donors after allogeneic stem cell transplantation. This clonotype has only a few counts. TCRdb reprocessed the RT-PCR reads with MiXCR, giving one entry per CDR3 protein. The sample lists some 880,000 distinct CDR3 sequences; approximately 19% were seen once. This CDR3 has 18 amino acids. Germline lookup yields CDR1 MGHRA and CDR2 YSYEKL. The V and J ends lost 4 bases and 3 bases, in that order; junction bases with no gene match: 14. This TCR was recovered from a human donor who was either an allogeneic HSCT recipient or a stem cell or donor lymphocyte infusion donor (not recorded which). It is not recorded whose cells these are; they may come from a transplant donor. Sequencing was done on a sample of blood, either unsorted or a sorted T cell fraction (not recorded which). The V and J genes are TRBV4-1 and TRBJ2-1; TRBD2 aligns across 8 bases. CDR3 sequence: CASSLLSGREAYYNEQFF. DNA of the CDR3: TGCGCCAGCAGCCTCTTGAGCGGGAGAGAGGCTTACTACAATGAGCAGTTCTTC.